This T cell receptor (beta chain) was sequenced for a study of identical twins (dated by TCRdb to about 2016). With regard to the full study: The study deep-sequenced TCR alpha and beta repertoires from monozygotic twins, unrelated adults of various ages and cord blood to test whether fetal clonotypes persist. To rule out contamination, the twin experiments were replicated at different times with different library preparation protocols.

Taken from cysteine to phenylalanine, the CDR3 has 16 residues. The only DNA kept is the CDR3, 48 bases in frame from the first base. The germline V gene encodes CDR1 SGHDN and CDR2 FVKESK. Trimming at the junction amounts to 1 base on V and 4 bases on J, and the germline ends lie 14 bases apart. Library prep was done by 5' RACE. TCRdb shows the sequencer as Illumina HiSeq 2000. A universal primer binding site was introduced by template switching, and a unique molecular identifier was present in the final cDNA, enabling accurate counting of TCR cDNA molecules. First-strand cDNA for TCR alpha and beta chains was synthesized from specific primers in the conserved constant-segment region. To control for contamination, each cDNA library was double barcoded with a SMART-Mk sample barcode plus Illumina barcodes. Two successive PCR steps introduced TruSeq adapter sequences along with Illumina sample barcodes. The Illumina HiSeq platform was used with custom primers to sequence TCR alpha and beta cDNA libraries. The paper's data handling went like this. Raw reads were processed with MiGEC to extract unique molecular identifiers, and MiXCR was used to determine CDR3 positions. Recombination models were inferred per individual with the repgenHMM and IGoR tools using an EM algorithm. Shared clonotype analysis was performed with the tcR package in R, normalizing sharing by the product of cloneset sizes. To study raw recombination free of thymic and clonal selection effects, out-of-frame nonproductive sequences were analyzed. The raw public reads went through TCRdb reprocessing: fastp at Q25, MiXCR clone calling, in-frame beta chains kept. Every entry covers one CDR3 protein and lists the most common genes and DNA from its rows. TCRdb's processing, not the authors', yielded these V and J calls. The sample contains 400,000 or so distinct CDR3 sequences, around 9.7% of them found a single time. Under 9.5% of the sample belongs to the ten largest clones.

Every donor in the study was a healthy Caucasian. The researchers also sequenced three unrelated adults who were not twins: a male aged 18 to 30, a male aged 50 to 60, and a female aged 50 to 60. Miltenyi CD45RO+ enrichment and human naive T-cell isolation kits were used to isolate memory (CD45RO+) and naive T cells from PBMC. There are a few counts of this clonotype. Its antigen target is currently unknown. Base qualities were left out, and no much larger clone turns up one base away. Here is what the overall study found, with its caveats: Because the same donors could not be followed over many years, conclusions were based on cross-sectional statistical analysis. In monozygotic twins, out-of-frame TCR alpha sharing was systematically underestimated by recombination models, although the models agreed with sharing between unrelated individuals. Fewer insertions were carried by abundant cord blood beta clonotypes; a weaker similar trend was observed in young adult naive repertoires, while no such trend was observed in memory repertoires. Invariant T cells such as MAIT and iNKT could partly confound zero-insertion analyses, although diverse VJ usage argued against such confounding for most clonotypes. Excess twin sharing in beta out-of-frame sequences was weaker because fewer shared sequences lowered the signal-to-noise ratio. Compared with coincidental sharing between unrelated individuals, an excess of low generation-probability sequences was observed among out-of-frame TCR alpha sequences shared between twins.

The receptor was derived from a woman between 50 and 59 years old in good health. The sample comprised naive T cells sorted from blood. Explained via the paper, the cell subset or site label denotes: cells isolated with a human naive T-cell isolation kit. The chain links TRBV14 with TRBJ2-1; no D segment can be confidently identified. The DNA sequence is TGTGCCAGCAGCCAAGCTTCAGGTATGGGATACAATGAGCAGTTCTTC. Translated, this gives CASSQASGMGYNEQFF.